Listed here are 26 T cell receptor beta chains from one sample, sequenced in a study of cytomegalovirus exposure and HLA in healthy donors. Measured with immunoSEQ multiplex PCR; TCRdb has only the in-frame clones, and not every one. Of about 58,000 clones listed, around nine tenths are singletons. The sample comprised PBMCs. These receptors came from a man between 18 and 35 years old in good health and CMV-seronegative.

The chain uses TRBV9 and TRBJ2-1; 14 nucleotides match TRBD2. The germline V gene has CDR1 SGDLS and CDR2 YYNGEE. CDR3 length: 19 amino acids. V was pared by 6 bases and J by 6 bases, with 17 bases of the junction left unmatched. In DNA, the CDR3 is TGTGCCAGCATCATACCGGGACTAGCGGGAGATCCTAGGGTCAATGAGCAGTTCTTC. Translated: CASIIPGLAGDPRVNEQFF.

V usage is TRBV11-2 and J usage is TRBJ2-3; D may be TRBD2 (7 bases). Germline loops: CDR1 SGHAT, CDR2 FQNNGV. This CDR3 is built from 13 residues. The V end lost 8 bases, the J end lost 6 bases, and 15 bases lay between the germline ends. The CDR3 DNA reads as TGTGCCAGCGGCGGGGGCCCTTGGGATACGCAGTATTTT. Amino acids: CASGGGPWDTQYF.

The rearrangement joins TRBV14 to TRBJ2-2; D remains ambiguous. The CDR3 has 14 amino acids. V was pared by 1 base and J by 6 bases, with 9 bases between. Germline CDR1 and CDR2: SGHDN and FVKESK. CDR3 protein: CASSQVPSAGELFF. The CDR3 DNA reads TGTGCCAGCAGCCAAGTTCCCAGCGCCGGGGAGCTGTTTTTT.

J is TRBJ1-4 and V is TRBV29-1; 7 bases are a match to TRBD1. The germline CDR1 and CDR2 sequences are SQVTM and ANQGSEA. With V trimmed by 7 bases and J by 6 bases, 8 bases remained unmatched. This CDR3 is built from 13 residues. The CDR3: CSGRGQSDEKLFF. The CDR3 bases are TGCAGCGGCCGGGGACAGTCAGATGAAAAACTGTTTTTT.

The CDR3, as DNA: TGTGCCAGCACTGGGACAGAAAACATTCAGTACTTC. Encoded protein: CASTGTENIQYF. The chain combines TRBV2 with TRBJ2-4, with 7 bases lining up with TRBD1. CDR3 length equals 12 residues. CDR1 SNHLY and CDR2 FYNNEI come from the germline V gene. The ends lost 7 bases at V and 5 bases at J; junction bases unmatched: 2. Full variable domain (missing parts from reference TRBV2 and TRBJ2-4): EPEVTQTPSHQVTQMGQEVILRCVPISNHLYFYWYRQILGQKVEFLVSFYNNEISEKSEIFDDQFSVERPDGSNFTLKIRSTKLEDSAMYFCASTGTENIQYFGAGTRLSVL.

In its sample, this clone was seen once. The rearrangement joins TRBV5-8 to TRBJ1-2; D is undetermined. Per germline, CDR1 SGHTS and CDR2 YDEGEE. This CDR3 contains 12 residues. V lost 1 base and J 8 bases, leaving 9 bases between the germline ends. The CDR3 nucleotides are TGTGCCAGCAGCTTGCCAAAACACGGCTACACCTTC. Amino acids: CASSLPKHGYTF.

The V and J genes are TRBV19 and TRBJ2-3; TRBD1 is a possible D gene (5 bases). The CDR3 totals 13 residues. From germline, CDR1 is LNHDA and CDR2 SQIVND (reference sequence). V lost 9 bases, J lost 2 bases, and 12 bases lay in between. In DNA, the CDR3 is TGTGCCAGCGCTAAACAGGACACAGATACGCAGTATTTT. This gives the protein CASAKQDTDTQYF.

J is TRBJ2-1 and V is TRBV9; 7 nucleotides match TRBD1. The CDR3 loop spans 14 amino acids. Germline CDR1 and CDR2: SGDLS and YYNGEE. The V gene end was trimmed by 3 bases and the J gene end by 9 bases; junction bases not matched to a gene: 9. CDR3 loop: CASSARQGSSEQFF. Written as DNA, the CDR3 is TGTGCCAGCAGCGCGAGACAGGGTTCTTCTGAGCAGTTCTTC. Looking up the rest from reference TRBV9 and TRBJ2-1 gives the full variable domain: DSGVTQTPKHLITATGQRVTLRCSPRSGDLSVYWYQQSLDQGLQFLIQYYNGEERAKGNILERFSAQQFPDLHSELNLSSLELGDSALYFCASSARQGSSEQFFGPGTRLTVL.

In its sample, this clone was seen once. The CDR3 protein is CASSSNTGELFF. DNA for the CDR3: TGTGCCAGCAGCTCTAACACCGGGGAGCTGTTTTTT. This sequence joins TRBV7-2 and TRBJ2-2; D unclear. V dropped 4 bases and J dropped 2 bases, with 2 bases sitting between them. From germline, CDR1 is SGHTA and CDR2 FQGNSA. This CDR3 contains 12 residues.

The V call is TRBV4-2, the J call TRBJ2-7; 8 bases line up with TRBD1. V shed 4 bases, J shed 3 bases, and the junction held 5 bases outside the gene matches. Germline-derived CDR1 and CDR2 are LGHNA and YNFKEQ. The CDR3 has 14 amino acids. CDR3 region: CASSPTDRGYEQYF. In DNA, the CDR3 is TGTGCCAGCAGCCCAACCGACAGGGGCTACGAGCAGTACTTC.

CDR3 sequence (DNA): TGCGCCAGCAGCTTGAATCGTCGGGCAGGGGGCTACGAGCAGTACTTC. This translates into CASSLNRRAGGYEQYF. The gene calls are TRBV5-1 and TRBJ2-7; 7 bases align to TRBD1. The germline V gene encodes CDR1 SGHRS and CDR2 YFSETQ. Trimming removed 1 base from V and 3 bases from J; junction bases left unmatched: 10. The CDR3 runs 16 residues.

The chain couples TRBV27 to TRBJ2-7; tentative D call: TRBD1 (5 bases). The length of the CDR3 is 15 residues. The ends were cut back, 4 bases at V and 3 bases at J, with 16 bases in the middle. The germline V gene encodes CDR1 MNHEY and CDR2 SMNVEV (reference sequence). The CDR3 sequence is CASSSQGSLVYEQYF. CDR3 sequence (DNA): TGTGCCAGCAGTTCCCAGGGTTCCTTAGTCTACGAGCAGTACTTC.

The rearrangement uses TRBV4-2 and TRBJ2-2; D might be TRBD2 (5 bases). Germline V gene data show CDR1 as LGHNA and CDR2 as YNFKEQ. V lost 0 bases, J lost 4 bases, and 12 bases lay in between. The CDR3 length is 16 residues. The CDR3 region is CASSQEPLGGTGELFF. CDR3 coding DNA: TGTGCCAGCAGCCAAGAGCCCCTAGGAGGCACCGGGGAGCTGTTTTTT.

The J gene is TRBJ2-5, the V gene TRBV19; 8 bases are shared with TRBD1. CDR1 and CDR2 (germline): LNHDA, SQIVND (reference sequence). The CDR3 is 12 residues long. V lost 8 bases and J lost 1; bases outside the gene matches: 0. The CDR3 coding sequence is TGTGCCAGTGGACAGGGCCAAGAGACCCAGTACTTC. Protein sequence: CASGQGQETQYF.

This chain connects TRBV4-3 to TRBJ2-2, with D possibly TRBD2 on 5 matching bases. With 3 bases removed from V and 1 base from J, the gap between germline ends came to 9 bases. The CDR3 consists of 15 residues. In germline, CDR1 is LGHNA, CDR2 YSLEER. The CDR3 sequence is CASSHGGVNTGELFF. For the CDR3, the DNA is TGCGCCAGCAGCCACGGAGGAGTGAACACCGGGGAGCTGTTTTTT.

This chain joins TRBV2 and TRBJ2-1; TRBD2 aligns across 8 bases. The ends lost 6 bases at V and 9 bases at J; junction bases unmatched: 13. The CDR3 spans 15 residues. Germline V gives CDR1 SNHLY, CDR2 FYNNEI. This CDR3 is CASSLAGQSTGEQFF. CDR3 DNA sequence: TGTGCCAGCAGCCTAGCGGGCCAGTCAACAGGTGAGCAGTTCTTC.

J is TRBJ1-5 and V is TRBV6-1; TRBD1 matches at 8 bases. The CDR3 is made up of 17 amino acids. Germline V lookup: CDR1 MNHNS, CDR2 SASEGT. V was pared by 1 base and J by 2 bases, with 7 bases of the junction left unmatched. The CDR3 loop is CASSEDPGGSGNQPQHF. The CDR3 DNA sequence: TGTGCCAGCAGTGAAGACCCAGGGGGCTCGGGCAATCAGCCCCAGCATTTT.

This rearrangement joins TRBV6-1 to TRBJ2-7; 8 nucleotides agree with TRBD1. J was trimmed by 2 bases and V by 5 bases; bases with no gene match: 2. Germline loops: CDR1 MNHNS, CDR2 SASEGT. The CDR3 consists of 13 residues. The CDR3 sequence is CASSPRGPYEQYF. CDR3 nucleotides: TGTGCCAGCAGTCCCAGGGGGCCCTACGAGCAGTACTTC.

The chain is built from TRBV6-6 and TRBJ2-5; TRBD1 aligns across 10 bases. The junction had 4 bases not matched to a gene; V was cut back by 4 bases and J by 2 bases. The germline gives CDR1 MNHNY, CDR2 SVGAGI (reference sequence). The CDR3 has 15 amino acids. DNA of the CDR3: TGTGCCAGCAGTTCCCCGGACAGGGGGCAAGAGACCCAGTACTTC. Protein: CASSSPDRGQETQYF.

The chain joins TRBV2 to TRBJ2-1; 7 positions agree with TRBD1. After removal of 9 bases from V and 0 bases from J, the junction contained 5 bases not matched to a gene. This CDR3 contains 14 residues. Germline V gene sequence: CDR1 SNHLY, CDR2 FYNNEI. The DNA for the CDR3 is TGTGCCAGATCCGGGACAGACTCCTACAATGAGCAGTTCTTC. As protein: CARSGTDSYNEQFF.

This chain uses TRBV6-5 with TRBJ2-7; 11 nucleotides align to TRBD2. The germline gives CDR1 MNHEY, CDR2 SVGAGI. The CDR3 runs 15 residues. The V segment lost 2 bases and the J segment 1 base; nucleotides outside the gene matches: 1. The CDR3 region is CASSYGTSGSYEQYF. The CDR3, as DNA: TGTGCCAGCAGTTACGGGACTAGCGGTTCCTACGAGCAGTACTTC.

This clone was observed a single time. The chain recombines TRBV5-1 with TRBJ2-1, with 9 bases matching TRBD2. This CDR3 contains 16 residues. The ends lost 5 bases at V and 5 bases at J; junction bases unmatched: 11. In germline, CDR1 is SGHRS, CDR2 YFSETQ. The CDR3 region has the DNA TGCGCCAGCAGACAAACTATAGCGGGAGAGAACAATGAGCAGTTCTTC. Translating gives CASRQTIAGENNEQFF. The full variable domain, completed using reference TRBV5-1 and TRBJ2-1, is KAGVTQTPRYLIKTRGQQVTLSCSPISGHRSVSWYQQTPGQGLQFLFEYFSETQRNKGNFPGRFSGRQFSNSRSEMNVSTLELGDSALYLCASRQTIAGENNEQFFGPGTRLTVL.

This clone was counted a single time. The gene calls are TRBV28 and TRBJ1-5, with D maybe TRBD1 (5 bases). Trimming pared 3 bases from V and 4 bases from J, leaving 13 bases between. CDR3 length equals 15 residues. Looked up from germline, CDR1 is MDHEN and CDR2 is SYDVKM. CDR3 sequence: CASSFPSGINQPQHF. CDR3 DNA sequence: TGTGCCAGCAGTTTTCCGTCAGGGATTAATCAGCCCCAGCATTTT.

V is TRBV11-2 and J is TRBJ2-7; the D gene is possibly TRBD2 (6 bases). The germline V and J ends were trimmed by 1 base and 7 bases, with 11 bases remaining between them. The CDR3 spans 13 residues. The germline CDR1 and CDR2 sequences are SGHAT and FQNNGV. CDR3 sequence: CASSLGSGGEQYF. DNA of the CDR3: TGTGCCAGCAGCTTAGGGTCAGGAGGGGAGCAGTACTTC.

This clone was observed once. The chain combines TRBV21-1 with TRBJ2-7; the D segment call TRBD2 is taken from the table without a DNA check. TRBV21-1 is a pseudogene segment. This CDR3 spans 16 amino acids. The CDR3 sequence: CASSNFSAPPRPEQYF. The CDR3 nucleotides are TGTGCCAGCAGCAACTTTAGCGCACCCCCCAGACCCGAGCAGTACTTC.

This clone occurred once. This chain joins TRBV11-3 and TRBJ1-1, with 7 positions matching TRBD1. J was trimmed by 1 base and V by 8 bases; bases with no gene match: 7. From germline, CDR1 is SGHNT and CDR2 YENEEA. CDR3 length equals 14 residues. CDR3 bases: TGTGCCAGCGCCAACCGGGACAGGAACACTGAAGCTTTCTTT. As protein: CASANRDRNTEAFF.